This TCR beta chain was retrieved from a study of chronic HIV infection and antiretroviral therapy. This clonotype was seen ten or more times. V gave up 2 bases and J gave up 5 bases; unmatched junction bases: 6. CDR3 length: 14 residues. Germline V gene sequence: CDR1 SGHDT, CDR2 YYEEEE. A single record per CDR3 protein comes from TCRdb applying MiXCR to the 5' RACE reads. In the table there are just over 30,000 distinct CDR3 sequences, around 9% of which are singletons. This receptor was identified in an adult who had HIV and had not received antiretroviral therapy, or was an uninfected healthy control (not recorded which). Material: peripheral blood. This chain joins TRBV5-6 and TRBJ2-5; 7 bases match TRBD2. CDR3 sequence (DNA): TGTGCCAGCAGCTTATCTCGGCGGGAGGAGACCCAGTACTTC. Translated: CASSLSRREETQYF.